This TCR beta chain was retrieved from a study of blood T cell repertoires in COVID-19. The CDR3 is made up of 14 amino acids. The germline V gene encodes CDR1 MGHRA and CDR2 YSYEKL. The V end lost 4 bases, the J end lost 3 bases, and 12 bases lay between the germline ends. Assay: immunoSEQ multiplex PCR; the TCRdb copy retains only in-frame clones and omits some. The table includes approximately 74,000 clones, roughly 90% detected once. Material for sequencing was peripheral blood. The chain couples TRBV4-1 to TRBJ1-1, with a tentative D call TRBD1 (6 bases). This sequence originates from a woman aged 55 to 70 with acute or convalescent COVID-19. The CDR3, as DNA: TGCGCCAGCAGCCGCACACAGGGTTACACTGAAGCTTTCTTT. Translating it yields CASSRTQGYTEAFF.